This entry lists 9 T cell receptor beta chains sequenced from one sample in a study of cytomegalovirus exposure and HLA in healthy donors. The PCR ran on 60 Vbeta and 13 Jbeta primers. Data came from immunoSEQ multiplex PCR; TCRdb stores just in-frame clones and leaves some out. The sample holds about 190,000 clones, more than 75% seen once. The sequenced sample consisted of PBMCs. The receptors come from a woman in her forties or fifties in good health and CMV-seropositive.

This clone was counted only a few times. The rearrangement links TRBV27 to TRBJ2-1, with D possibly being TRBD2 (6 bases). CDR1 MNHEY and CDR2 SMNVEV come from the germline V gene (reference sequence). This CDR3 contains 16 residues. Trimming took off 2 bases at V and 0 bases at J, with 11 bases between the two ends. Here the CDR3 reads CASSLEKTSSYNEQFF. CDR3 bases: TGTGCCAGCAGTTTAGAAAAGACTAGCTCCTACAATGAGCAGTTCTTC.

This chain links TRBV2 with TRBJ2-3, with 10 bases lining up with TRBD1. Trimming at V came to 6 bases and at J to 4 bases, leaving 16 bases not matched to a gene. The germline gives CDR1 SNHLY, CDR2 FYNNEI. The CDR3 is 18 residues long. The CDR3 region is CASRARTGGRVGADTQYF. The CDR3 nucleotides are TGTGCCAGCAGGGCAAGGACAGGGGGAAGGGTTGGCGCAGATACGCAGTATTTT.

This clone was found a few times. The chain combines TRBV7-9 with TRBJ1-4; possible D gene TRBD1, 5 bases. The germline V gene encodes CDR1 SEHNR and CDR2 FQNEAQ (reference sequence). The CDR3 consists of 15 residues. Trimming cost V 5 bases and J 0 bases, with 10 bases left between them. The CDR3 protein is CASSTRQPTNEKLFF. The CDR3 nucleotides are TGTGCCAGCAGCACACGACAGCCAACTAATGAAAAACTGTTTTTT.

Details on this clone: The conserved final phenylalanine or tryptophan is absent from the CDR3, which likely points to a read error. This chain uses TRBV28 with TRBJ1-6, with 8 bases aligning to TRBD1. The CDR3 contains 14 residues. The V and J ends lost 10 bases and 7 bases, in that order; junction bases with no gene match: 9. Germline assignment: CDR1 MDHEN and CDR2 SYDVKM. The CDR3 protein is CATTTGTGNSPLHS. CDR3 DNA: TGTGCCACCACAACCGGGACAGGCAATTCACCCCTCCACTCT.

The chain's CDR3 is CASSSSGNTEAFF. CDR3 bases: TGTGCCAGCAGCTCGAGCGGGAACACTGAAGCTTTCTTT. This chain joins TRBV11-2 and TRBJ1-1; D uncertain. This CDR3 is built from 13 residues. V was clipped by 4 bases and J by 1 base, with 7 bases between them. Per the germline V gene, CDR1 is SGHAT and CDR2 is FQNNGV.

The rearrangement links TRBV19 to TRBJ2-5, with D maybe TRBD2 (5 bases). The CDR3 sequence is 15 residues long. Germline assignment: CDR1 LNHDA and CDR2 SQIVND (reference sequence). Between the trimmed V and J ends, which lost 9 bases and 1 base, there was a span of 18 bases. This CDR3 reads CASAPVLAIQETQYF. The DNA for the CDR3 is TGTGCCAGCGCCCCCGTGCTAGCCATCCAAGAGACCCAGTACTTC.

This chain links TRBV19 with TRBJ2-2, with TRBD1 matching 10 bases. From germline, CDR1 is LNHDA and CDR2 SQIVND (reference sequence). The junction had 20 bases not matched to a gene; V was cut back by 6 bases and J by 7 bases. The CDR3 loop spans 19 amino acids. The CDR3 sequence is CASSPRPLSGTGDSGELFF. CDR3 bases: TGTGCCAGTAGCCCCAGGCCACTGTCCGGGACAGGGGATAGCGGGGAGCTGTTTTTT.

The rearrangement joins TRBV18 to TRBJ2-5; D might be TRBD2 (5 bases). CDR1 KGHSH and CDR2 LQKENI come from the germline V gene. The CDR3 is 14 residues long. Trimming took 2 bases from V and 2 from J, leaving 9 bases between them. The DNA of the CDR3 is TGTGCCAGCTCACCAGCGACTACTCAAGAGACCCAGTACTTC. It codes for CASSPATTQETQYF.

To note about this clone: The same CDR3 also results from other DNA sequences found in this sample. This chain joins TRBV2 and TRBJ2-7, with 9 nucleotides matching TRBD1. J lost 3 bases, V lost 9 bases, and 9 bases had no gene match. Germline lookup yields CDR1 SNHLY and CDR2 FYNNEI. This CDR3 has 14 amino acids. CDR3 bases: TGTGCCAGTTCTACAGGGGGCTCGATCTACGAGCAGTACTTC. It translates to CASSTGGSIYEQYF.